This passage covers 3 T cell receptor beta chains from one sample sequenced in a study of cytomegalovirus exposure and HLA in healthy donors. The PCR used 60 Vbeta and 13 Jbeta primers. The protocol was immunoSEQ multiplex PCR, while the TCRdb copy is restricted to in-frame clones and leaves out a portion. The data hold some 86,000 clones, with roughly 77% observed a single time. Sequencing used PBMCs. These receptors were obtained from a woman aged 40 to 50 in good health and CMV-seropositive.

The J gene is TRBJ1-3, the V gene TRBV5-1; possible D gene TRBD1, 5 bases. Trimming shortened V by 0 bases and J by 7 bases, and 14 bases separated the two germline ends. Germline V CDR1 and CDR2: SGHRS, YFSETQ. CDR3 length equals 15 residues. Here the CDR3 reads CASSLGAGSPNTIYF. In DNA, the CDR3 is TGCGCCAGCAGCTTGGGTGCAGGGTCGCCTAACACCATATATTTT.

The J gene is TRBJ2-2, the V gene TRBV10-3; TRBD2 matches 8 bases. Trimming cost V 8 bases and J 1 base; bases outside gene matches: 6. Germline values: CDR1 ENHRY, CDR2 SYGVKD. CDR3 length: 15 amino acids. The CDR3 DNA follows: TGTGCCATCGCCCGGACTAGCAAGAACACCGGGGAGCTGTTTTTT. This sequence encodes CAIARTSKNTGELFF.

V gene TRBV25-1 combines with J gene TRBJ2-2; D gene uncertain. Germline lookup yields CDR1 MGHDK and CDR2 SYGVNS. The length of the CDR3 is 11 residues. V was shortened by 4 bases and J by 6 bases, with 3 bases between the two germline ends. CDR3 nucleotides: TGTGCCAGCAGTGTCGCCGGGGAGCTGTTTTTT. Protein product: CASSVAGELFF.